This T cell receptor (beta chain) was identified during a study of Ad26.COV2.S vaccination and SARS-CoV-2 variants. Study as a whole: By the intramuscular route, Ad26.COV2.S was given once, or twice 56 days apart.

Specified treatment: around 19 received Ad26.COV2.S at low or high dose, single or two shots; 5 received placebo; per-sample allocation not given. Specimen acquisition occurred on day 63 following the initial vaccine or placebo injection. As regards this clone: What it binds is not known.

Study-level findings and limits: Total T cell responses were possibly underestimated by TCR breadth and depth analyses. Researchers reported similar non-spike TCR breadth in vaccine and placebo recipients. A substantial breadth of spike-specific CD8+ and CD4+ T cell responses after vaccination has been reported.

The germline gives CDR1 SGDLS, CDR2 YYNGEE. The junction had 6 bases not matched to a gene; V was cut back by 3 bases and J by 7 bases. CDR3 length equals 13 residues. Sequenced by immunoSEQ multiplex PCR; TCRdb stores in-frame clones only, minus some. This sample has about 350,000 clones, with about nine tenths found just once. This sequence joins TRBV9 and TRBJ1-2, with TRBD1 identical over 7 bases. This clonotype was sampled from a person between 18 and 65 years old who received the Ad26.COV2.S COVID-19 vaccine or a placebo. Here the sequenced sample was peripheral blood, taken in a trial of Ad26.COV2.S vaccine versus placebo. The CDR3 reads CASSDRGDGGYTF. CDR3 nucleotide sequence: TGTGCCAGCAGCGACAGGGGAGACGGTGGCTACACCTTC. Using reference TRBV9 and TRBJ1-2 for the parts outside the CDR3, the full variable domain is DSGVTQTPKHLITATGQRVTLRCSPRSGDLSVYWYQQSLDQGLQFLIQYYNGEERAKGNILERFSAQQFPDLHSELNLSSLELGDSALYFCASSDRGDGGYTFGSGTRLTVV.